This TCR beta chain is from a study of vaccination effects on CD4 cells after COVID-19. Regarding the study as a whole: Common cold coronavirus cross-reactivity was shown by only 1 of 255 vaccine-induced clones in healthy vaccinees.

Clones were sequenced by immunoSEQ multiplex PCR, and TCRdb holds only the in-frame ones, with some missing. Among 25,000 to 35,000 clones listed, 55% to 70% were seen once. As regards this clone: Its target is not known.

This CDR3 contains 15 residues. Germline-derived CDR1 and CDR2 are KGHDR and SFDVKD. V was clipped by 3 bases and J by 4 bases; unmatched bases: 6. Sequencing in the ViraFEST assay came after antigen-specific CD4+ T cells had been expanded with viral peptide pools, which were used to stimulate PBMC. When around 9 days of culture had elapsed, CD4+ T cells were isolated. Vaccination of participants consisted of two doses of either the BNT162b2 or mRNA-1273 vaccine. Vaccinees lacked prior SARS-CoV-2 infection and tested negative for nucleocapsid antibodies. Cells had half their medium changed to IL-2 medium on days 3 and 7.

The material sequenced was CD4+ T cells from PBMCs cultured with SARS-CoV-2 spike peptides, taken after COVID-19 vaccination. This sequence originates from a human donor who received a COVID-19 vaccine. The chain has TRBV24-1 and TRBJ2-5; 8 bases are a match to TRBD1. In nucleotides, the CDR3 is TGTGCCACCAGTGATCCTCAGGGGGCGGGAGAGACCCAGTACTTC. Translating gives CATSDPQGAGETQYF.